Shown below are 3 T cell receptor beta chains from a single sample sequenced in a study of OX40 agonist ivuxolimab in advanced cancers. Using immunoSEQ multiplex PCR, the repertoire was profiled, and TCRdb retains in-frame clones only, with some absent. Here the sample spans 50,000 or so clones, about 91% being singletons. Sequencing was performed on CD4+ or CD8+ T cells sorted from blood, taken in a trial of the OX40 agonist ivuxolimab. The receptors derive from an adult with an advanced solid tumor such as melanoma, head and neck, liver or kidney cancer.

This chain links TRBV5-5 with TRBJ1-1; no firm D call. With 0 bases removed from V and 6 bases from J, the gap between germline ends came to 15 bases. The CDR3 spans 15 residues. Looked up from germline, CDR1 is SGHKS and CDR2 is YYEKEE (reference sequence). CDR3 nucleotide sequence: TGTGCCAGCAGCTTGGACTCTACTCGGTACTCTGAAGCTTTCTTT. This gives the protein CASSLDSTRYSEAFF.

This clone came up once. This chain joins TRBV6-5 and TRBJ2-3; D gene unclear. With 2 bases removed from V and 1 base from J, the gap between germline ends came to 4 bases. The germline V gene encodes CDR1 MNHEY and CDR2 SVGAGI. The CDR3 is 13 residues long. Here the CDR3 reads CASSYGGTDTQYF. In nucleotides, the CDR3 is TGTGCCAGCAGTTACGGGGGCACAGATACGCAGTATTTT.

In its sample, this clone was seen once. This rearrangement joins TRBV28 to TRBJ2-6, with D unresolved. Germline CDR1 is MDHEN and CDR2 is SYDVKM. The CDR3 is made up of 14 amino acids. V lost 3 bases and J lost 0, with 3 bases in between. The CDR3 sequence is CASSFYSGANVLTF. The CDR3 DNA reads TGTGCCAGCAGTTTTTACTCTGGGGCCAACGTCCTGACTTTC.